This T cell receptor beta chain was profiled in a study of T cell responses to AZD1222 COVID-19 vaccine. Overall study findings and caveats: CD4 TCRs linked to vaccination spanned spike, dominating at 160-218 and 743-854.

Analysis merged second doses at about 4 or about 12 weeks. Notes on this clone: Its antigen is undetermined.

Measured with immunoSEQ multiplex PCR; TCRdb has only the in-frame clones, and not every one. This table has some 100,000 clones, more than 70% appearing once. The CDR3 runs to 14 residues. Germline V gene lookup returns CDR1 SNHLY and CDR2 FYNNEI. Trimming removed 4 bases at V and 2 bases at J, with 8 bases between. Sequencing used peripheral blood, obtained 28 days after the second AZD1222 dose. The sequence was obtained from an adult who received the AZD1222 COVID-19 vaccine. The chain employs TRBV2 and TRBJ1-4; D gene ambiguous. The CDR3 DNA reads TGTGCCAGCAGTGGACCCCAGACTAATGAAAAACTGTTTTTT. It yields the protein CASSGPQTNEKLFF.